This TCR beta chain was observed in a study of blood T cell repertoires in COVID-19. About the study: Specimens from acute and convalescent COVID-19 originated in the United States, Italy and Spain. Nucleic acid was either cDNA or gDNA, and it came from T cells, B-cell-depleted T cells, or PBMCs.

The CDR3 spans 17 residues. Germline V gene data show CDR1 as MNHNS and CDR2 as SASEGT. Unmatched junction bases numbered 4, after V lost 3 bases and J lost 1 base. The table came from immunoSEQ multiplex PCR; TCRdb's copy has only in-frame clones and leaves some out. The sample consists of tens of thousands of clones, about 86% of them appearing once. A single count supports this clone. The chain uses TRBV6-1 and TRBJ1-5; 12 positions match TRBD1. Input material: peripheral blood. This clonotype was sampled from a man in his fifties or sixties with acute or convalescent COVID-19. The CDR3 spells CASSDRDRGRSNQPQHF. Here the CDR3 DNA reads TGTGCCAGCAGTGACCGGGACAGGGGGCGAAGCAATCAGCCCCAGCATTTT.